These 29 T cell receptor beta chains share one sample of origin, sequenced in a study of blood T cell repertoires in COVID-19. The protocol was immunoSEQ multiplex PCR, while the TCRdb copy is restricted to in-frame clones and leaves out a portion. The table has about 160,000 clones, roughly 85% seen once. The source material was peripheral blood. These receptors were collected from a woman between 55 and 75 years old with COVID-19, enrolled during active disease.

The count of this clone is one. Germline and junction disagree at one end, which may indicate a read error. The J gene is TRBJ2-1, the V gene TRBV7-7, with 13 bases identical to TRBD2. Germline values: CDR1 SSHAT, CDR2 FNYEAQ (reference sequence). The CDR3 has 15 amino acids. Here the CDR3 reads CASSRTSGSQQEQFF. CDR3 sequence (DNA): TGTGCTAGCAGCCGGACTAGCGGGAGCCAGCAGGAGCAGTTCTTC.

The chain combines TRBV29-1 with TRBJ2-7; D not certain. The CDR3 has 14 residues. Germline V CDR1 and CDR2: SQVTM, ANQGSEA. The ends were cut back, 4 bases at V and 0 bases at J, with 13 bases in the middle. The CDR3 DNA follows: TGCAGCGTTGCTACTCGCTCGAGCTCCTACGAGCAGTACTTC. Translated, it gives CSVATRSSSYEQYF.

The chain links TRBV11-2 to TRBJ2-5, with 7 nucleotides matching TRBD2. CDR3 length: 11 residues. The V and J ends lost 5 bases and 9 bases, in that order; junction bases with no gene match: 3. CDR1 and CDR2 (germline): SGHAT, FQNNGV. The CDR3 sequence is CASSLAGAQYF. The CDR3 nucleotides read TGTGCCAGCAGCCTTGCGGGGGCCCAGTACTTC.

The V call is TRBV5-1, the J call TRBJ1-6; 7 bases align to TRBD1. The germline gives CDR1 SGHRS, CDR2 YFSETQ. The CDR3 is made up of 13 amino acids. Trimming cost V 7 bases and J 10 bases; bases outside gene matches: 8. The CDR3 spells CASSTGKESPLHF. The CDR3 bases are TGCGCCAGCTCGACAGGGAAGGAGTCACCCCTCCACTTT.

The chain uses TRBV4-1 and TRBJ2-7; D gene unclear. V was pared by 1 base and J by 6 bases, with 10 bases between. This CDR3 has 13 amino acids. Germline V lookup: CDR1 MGHRA, CDR2 YSYEKL. The DNA for the CDR3 is TGCGCCAGCAGCCAAGCTAGTCCGCGCGAGCAGTACTTC. Protein product: CASSQASPREQYF.

V usage is TRBV10-3 and J usage is TRBJ1-5, with D maybe TRBD1 (5 bases). Trimming took 7 bases from V and 4 from J, leaving 8 bases between them. The CDR3 loop spans 12 amino acids. Germline assignment: CDR1 ENHRY and CDR2 SYGVKD. The CDR3 sequence is CAIKGNNQPQHF. The CDR3 nucleotides are TGTGCCATCAAGGGGAATAATCAGCCCCAGCATTTT.

V gene TRBV13 combines with J gene TRBJ2-7, with D perhaps matching TRBD2 (6 bases). Trimming took off 0 bases at V and 2 bases at J, with 17 bases between the two ends. The germline CDR1 and CDR2 sequences are PRHDT and FYEKMQ (reference sequence). This CDR3 is built from 17 residues. CDR3: CASSLGEPGLPTYEQYF. As DNA, the CDR3 is TGTGCCAGCAGCTTAGGGGAGCCGGGACTTCCGACCTACGAGCAGTACTTC.

The J gene is TRBJ2-2, the V gene TRBV19, with TRBD1 as a possible D gene (5 bases). The CDR3 totals 14 residues. Trimming removed 2 bases from V and 1 base from J, with 5 bases in between. In germline, CDR1 is LNHDA, CDR2 SQIVND (reference sequence). CDR3 amino acids: CASSIRGNTGELFF. The CDR3 region has the DNA TGTGCCAGTAGTATAAGGGGGAACACCGGGGAGCTGTTTTTT.

The chain combines TRBV10-2 with TRBJ1-2; D not certain. The V end lost 4 bases, the J end lost 8 bases, and 14 bases lay between the germline ends. CDR3 length: 13 amino acids. The germline gives CDR1 WSHSY, CDR2 SAAADI. CDR3 sequence (DNA): TGCGCCAGCAGTGGCGATCCACAGCGGGGCTACACCTTC. It specifies CASSGDPQRGYTF.

This sequence joins TRBV5-8 and TRBJ1-2; TRBD1 agrees at 9 bases. This CDR3 region has 15 residues. Germline trimming cut 5 bases from V and 7 bases from J; bases unmatched to any gene: 12. Germline loops: CDR1 SGHTS, CDR2 YDEGEE. The CDR3 DNA reads TGTGCCAGCAGGAATCCGGGACAGGGAAGAGGTGGCTACACCTTC. As protein: CASRNPGQGRGGYTF.

The genes are TRBV3-1 (or the pseudogene TRBV3-2) and TRBJ1-2, with D unclear. V was trimmed by 3 bases and J by 7 bases, leaving 12 bases between them. From germline, CDR1 is LGHDT and CDR2 YNNKEL (reference sequence). The CDR3 spans 13 residues. CDR3 in amino acids: CASSQPTVRGYTF. As DNA, the CDR3 is TGTGCCAGCAGCCAGCCAACCGTGCGTGGCTACACCTTC.

This chain links TRBV6-6 with TRBJ1-1, with 11 bases aligning to TRBD1. The CDR3 is 15 amino acids. V lost 5 bases, J lost 6 bases, and 8 bases stayed unmatched. In germline, CDR1 is MNHNY, CDR2 SVGAGI (reference sequence). This CDR3 reads CASSPYGGQGAEAFF. The CDR3 nucleotides are TGTGCCAGCAGTCCTTACGGGGGACAGGGGGCTGAAGCTTTCTTT.

CDR3 residues: CASSPRGGGYTF. The CDR3 DNA is TGTGCCAGCAGCCCCCGGGGGGGTGGCTACACCTTC. V usage is TRBV3-1 (or the pseudogene TRBV3-2) and J usage is TRBJ1-2; maybe TRBD1 (5 bases). Trimming took 4 bases from V and 7 from J, leaving 10 bases between them. Germline V gene sequence: CDR1 LGHDT, CDR2 YNNKEL (reference sequence). This CDR3 comprises 12 residues.

This clone was seen just once. The chain has TRBV7-8 and TRBJ1-2; a weak D match, TRBD1 (5 bases). V was trimmed by 1 base and J by 6 bases, leaving 12 bases between them. CDR1 and CDR2 (germline): SGHVS, FQNEAQ. This CDR3 is 14 amino acids long. The CDR3 DNA reads TGTGCCAGCAGCTTAGTAGGGGCTTTGGATGGCTACACCTTC. Its translation: CASSLVGALDGYTF.

The V call is TRBV5-1, the J call TRBJ2-1; the D gene is possibly TRBD2 (6 bases). Trimming cost V 6 bases and J 5 bases, with 18 bases left between them. CDR3 length equals 15 residues. CDR1 is SGHRS, CDR2 YFSETQ, per germline. The CDR3 here is CASIVGDSWNNEQFF. CDR3 nucleotide sequence: TGCGCCAGCATCGTCGGGGACTCGTGGAACAATGAGCAGTTCTTC.

The chain couples TRBV6-6 to TRBJ2-3; 11 bases fit TRBD1. CDR1 MNHNY and CDR2 SVGAGI come from the germline V gene (reference sequence). V lost 5 bases to trimming and J lost 5 bases; unmatched junction nucleotides: 6. The CDR3 spans 15 residues. CDR3 DNA: TGTGCCAGCAGTCAGCCGGGACAGGGGGTAGATACGCAGTATTTT. It translates to CASSQPGQGVDTQYF.

The V call is TRBV10-3, the J call TRBJ2-5; 10 positions agree with TRBD1. The ends lost 4 bases at V and 4 bases at J; junction bases unmatched: 6. Germline V gene lookup returns CDR1 ENHRY and CDR2 SYGVKD. There are 15 residues in the CDR3. The CDR3 reads CAISAGTGDGETQYF. The CDR3 DNA is TGTGCCATCAGTGCCGGGACAGGGGACGGAGAGACCCAGTACTTC.

The sample holds a few counts of this clone. The sample carries other DNA sequences with the same CDR3. This chain joins TRBV18 and TRBJ1-1, with 7 bases identical to TRBD1. The germline gives CDR1 KGHSH, CDR2 LQKENI. The V and J ends lost 1 base and 4 bases, in that order; junction bases with no gene match: 3. CDR3 length equals 14 residues. The CDR3 protein is CASSPQGAGTEAFF. The CDR3 coding sequence is TGTGCCAGCTCACCACAGGGGGCCGGCACTGAAGCTTTCTTT.

The chain links TRBV6-5 to TRBJ1-1, with D perhaps TRBD1 (6 bases). V shed 0 bases and J shed 7 bases, with 18 bases lying between them. Germline loops: CDR1 MNHEY, CDR2 SVGAGI. This CDR3 is 16 amino acids long. This CDR3 reads CASSYSISLGANEAFF. In DNA, the CDR3 is TGTGCCAGCAGTTACTCGATTTCTTTGGGGGCAAATGAAGCTTTCTTT.

This chain connects TRBV14 to TRBJ2-2, with 8 bases lining up with TRBD2. V lost 1 base and J lost 8; bases outside the gene matches: 12. Germline loops: CDR1 SGHDN, CDR2 FVKESK. CDR3 length: 17 residues. The CDR3 DNA reads TGTGCCAGCAGCCAAGGTAGCGGGATCGACCGGGGGGGGGAGCTGTTTTTT. Encoded protein: CASSQGSGIDRGGELFF.

The chain recombines TRBV9 with TRBJ1-3; TRBD1 matches at 9 bases. This CDR3 region has 15 residues. Looked up from germline, CDR1 is SGDLS and CDR2 is YYNGEE. Trimming took 3 bases from V and 2 from J; bases not matched to a gene: 3. The CDR3 bases are TGTGCCAGCAGCGCGGGACAGGGAACTGGAAACACCATATATTTT. Its protein product is CASSAGQGTGNTIYF.

The rearrangement joins TRBV9 to TRBJ1-1; 10 bases map to TRBD1. CDR1 is SGDLS and CDR2 is YYNGEE in the germline V gene. This CDR3 has 21 residues. The V segment lost 2 bases and the J segment 0 bases; nucleotides outside the gene matches: 19. CDR3 protein: CASSVATGTGVVSLMNTEAFF. As DNA, the CDR3 is TGTGCCAGCAGCGTCGCCACCGGGACAGGGGTTGTGAGTTTAATGAACACTGAAGCTTTCTTT.

The chain joins TRBV18 to TRBJ2-5, with D tentatively TRBD2 (5 bases). CDR3 length equals 13 residues. Deletions cut 1 base from V and 4 bases from J, with 7 bases between. Looked up from germline, CDR1 is KGHSH and CDR2 is LQKENI. CDR3 residues: CASSPRGGETQYF. CDR3 DNA: TGTGCCAGCTCACCACGCGGAGGAGAGACCCAGTACTTC.

This clone appeared a few times. The chain employs TRBV19 and TRBJ1-3, with D possibly being TRBD1 (6 bases). Germline values: CDR1 LNHDA, CDR2 SQIVND (reference sequence). V was trimmed by 6 bases and J by 1 base, leaving 7 bases between them. The CDR3 length is 13 residues. Written as DNA, the CDR3 is TGTGCCAGTAGGGGGGCATCTGGAAACACCATATATTTT. It yields the protein CASRGASGNTIYF.

The V and J genes are TRBV29-1 and TRBJ1-4; TRBD1 agrees at 10 bases. The CDR3 is 16 amino acids. CDR1 is SQVTM, CDR2 ANQGSEA, per germline. V lost 7 bases to trimming and J lost 0 bases; unmatched junction nucleotides: 8. CDR3 residues: CSGVGQGHATNEKLFF. The CDR3 DNA is TGCAGCGGGGTGGGACAGGGGCACGCAACTAATGAAAAACTGTTTTTT.

In its sample, this clone was seen a few times. The J gene is TRBJ2-1, the V gene TRBV27; 10 bases are a match to TRBD1. The CDR3 spans 15 residues. With V trimmed by 5 bases and J by 6 bases, 7 bases remained unmatched. Germline V gives CDR1 MNHEY, CDR2 SMNVEV (reference sequence). The CDR3 reads CASSDSGTGANEQFF. CDR3 nucleotides: TGTGCCAGCAGTGACTCCGGGACAGGGGCCAATGAGCAGTTCTTC.

This chain connects TRBV9 to TRBJ2-5; 9 bases map to TRBD1. This CDR3 is built from 14 residues. V trimming: 4 bases; J trimming: 4 bases; junction bases outside the gene matches: 5. Looked up from germline, CDR1 is SGDLS and CDR2 is YYNGEE. The CDR3 here is CASSQRQGGETQYF. The CDR3 nucleotides read TGTGCCAGCAGCCAGAGACAGGGGGGAGAGACCCAGTACTTC.

The chain links TRBV5-5 to TRBJ1-2; a weak D match, TRBD1 (5 bases). The CDR3 spans 12 residues. Trimming shortened V by 3 bases and J by 10 bases, and 13 bases separated the two germline ends. Germline V lookup: CDR1 SGHKS, CDR2 YYEKEE (reference sequence). The CDR3 region has the DNA TGTGCCAGCAGCTCGCAGGGAATAGACTACACCTTC. This gives the protein CASSSQGIDYTF.

This chain uses TRBV5-1 with TRBJ2-2, with 8 bases matching TRBD2. Losses at the gene ends were 4 bases for V and 0 bases for J; bases not matched to a gene: 8. This CDR3 has 17 residues. Germline V CDR1 and CDR2: SGHRS, YFSETQ. CDR3 amino acids: CASSGVREGTNTGELFF. The CDR3 nucleotides read TGCGCCAGCAGCGGGGTTCGGGAGGGCACGAACACCGGGGAGCTGTTTTTT.